Listed here are 19 T cell receptor beta chains from one sample, sequenced in a study of blood T cell repertoires in COVID-19 (dated by TCRdb to the early 2020s). Library construction relied on the immunoSEQ multiplex PCR assay. TCRdb's version of the immuneACCESS table is confined to in-frame rearrangements and falls short of the full clone set. An unresolved V gene accounts for under half of the shortfall where checked; the remainder is of unknown origin. This sample holds about 95,000 clones; around nine tenths were observed only once. The ten most abundant clones make up less than 5% of the sample. Sequences were obtained from peripheral blood. The receptors derive from a woman aged 50 to 60 in a cohort sampled during active COVID-19.

This sequence joins TRBV3-1 (or the pseudogene TRBV3-2) and TRBJ2-3; D may be TRBD2 (5 bases). Germline lookup yields CDR1 LGHDT and CDR2 YNNKEL (reference sequence). This CDR3 is 17 amino acids long. Trimming took 0 bases from V and 2 from J, leaving 15 bases between them. The CDR3 sequence is CASSQDYWTLHTDTQYF. In DNA, the CDR3 is TGTGCCAGCAGCCAAGACTATTGGACTCTACACACAGATACGCAGTATTTT.

This clone was seen more than once but under ten times. The chain recombines TRBV19 with TRBJ1-3; D uncertain. With 7 bases removed from V and 0 bases from J, the gap between germline ends came to 7 bases. The CDR3 consists of 13 residues. Per the germline V gene, CDR1 is LNHDA and CDR2 is SQIVND (reference sequence). The CDR3 protein is CASTSNSGNTIYF. CDR3 bases: TGTGCCAGTACCTCTAACTCTGGAAACACCATATATTTT.

CDR3: CASSPKRPVLSTDTQYF. The CDR3 DNA follows: TGTGCCAGCAGCCCCAAGCGACCAGTCTTGAGCACAGATACGCAGTATTTT. V gene TRBV3-1 (or the pseudogene TRBV3-2) combines with J gene TRBJ2-3, with unresolved D. Trimming removed 4 bases at V and 0 bases at J, with 17 bases between. Germline lookup yields CDR1 LGHDT and CDR2 YNNKEL (reference sequence). CDR3 size: 17 residues.

This clone showed up just a few times. The rearrangement joins TRBV18 to TRBJ1-5; TRBD1 is a possible D gene (6 bases). V was clipped by 11 bases and J by 4 bases, with 15 bases between them. CDR1 KGHSH and CDR2 LQKENI come from the germline V gene. The CDR3 is made up of 13 amino acids. In nucleotides, the CDR3 is TGTGCCTCAGGGGCGGGCCGGAATCAGCCCCAGCATTTT. Translated, it gives CASGAGRNQPQHF.

The rearrangement joins TRBV2 to TRBJ2-5; D gene ambiguous. The CDR3 sequence is 12 residues long. V dropped 4 bases and J dropped 5 bases, with 8 bases sitting between them. CDR1 and CDR2 (germline): SNHLY, FYNNEI. The CDR3 nucleotides read TGTGCCAGCAGTGTATCCCGGGAGACCCAGTACTTC. This gives the protein CASSVSRETQYF.

The rearrangement links TRBV19 to TRBJ2-1; the match to TRBD1 covers 7 bases. CDR3 length equals 16 residues. V dropped 4 bases and J dropped 8; count of bases not matched to a gene: 14. CDR1 is LNHDA, CDR2 SQIVND, per germline (reference sequence). The CDR3 DNA is TGTGCCAGTAGTAGCAACACAGGGGTTCTCGGGGATGAGCAGTTCTTC. This encodes CASSSNTGVLGDEQFF.

This chain links TRBV12-3 or TRBV12-4 with TRBJ2-2; D might be TRBD2 (6 bases). The V end lost 2 bases, the J end lost 6 bases, and 7 bases lay between the germline ends. There are 13 residues in the CDR3. CDR3 amino acids: CASSLRRAGELFF. CDR3 nucleotide sequence: TGTGCCAGCAGTTTAAGGAGGGCCGGGGAGCTGTTTTTT.

The CDR3 sequence is CASSDRVGYEQYF. As DNA, the CDR3 is TGTGCCAGCAGTGACAGGGTCGGCTACGAGCAGTACTTC. The gene calls are TRBV6-2 or TRBV6-3 and TRBJ2-7; 7 positions match TRBD1. The CDR3 covers 13 residues. Germline V gene sequence: CDR1 MNHEY, CDR2 SVGEGT. Trimming took 5 bases from V and 3 from J; bases not matched to a gene: 4.

The chain uses TRBV5-1 and TRBJ2-3; TRBD1 matches at 7 bases. Germline values: CDR1 SGHRS, CDR2 YFSETQ. This CDR3 comprises 15 residues. With V trimmed by 3 bases and J by 2 bases, 6 bases remained unmatched. Written as DNA, the CDR3 is TGCGCCAGCAGCTCCACAGGGGACATCACAGATACGCAGTATTTT. Translating gives CASSSTGDITDTQYF.

The chain has TRBV10-1 and TRBJ2-3; a possible D gene is TRBD2 (5 bases). With 4 bases removed from V and 4 bases from J, the gap between germline ends came to 15 bases. The V gene's germline CDR1 is WNHNN and CDR2 SYGVQD (reference sequence). The CDR3 extends over 15 amino acids. CDR3 residues: CASSGGGSTPDTQYF. CDR3 sequence (DNA): TGCGCCAGCAGTGGAGGAGGAAGCACGCCAGATACGCAGTATTTT.

The rearrangement uses TRBV5-5 and TRBJ2-1; TRBD2 agrees at 10 bases. This CDR3 is built from 16 residues. CDR1 is SGHKS, CDR2 YYEKEE, per germline (reference sequence). The ends lost 9 bases at V and 6 bases at J; junction bases unmatched: 15. CDR3 amino acids: CATSGQGRTSGNEQFF. The DNA for the CDR3 is TGTGCCACCTCAGGGCAGGGGAGGACTAGCGGCAATGAGCAGTTCTTC.

The V gene is TRBV5-8, the J gene TRBJ2-7; 9 nucleotides line up with TRBD1. The CDR3 has 15 amino acids. Losses at the gene ends were 3 bases for V and 4 bases for J; bases not matched to a gene: 8. Per germline, CDR1 SGHTS and CDR2 YDEGEE. As DNA, the CDR3 is TGTGCCAGCAGCTCGGGACAGGGCGGTAGGTACGAGCAGTACTTC. The encoded protein is CASSSGQGGRYEQYF.

Here the CDR3 DNA reads TGTGCCAGCAGCCCCCATGGCACCTACAATGAGCAGTTCTTC. Translated: CASSPHGTYNEQFF. The J gene is TRBJ2-1, the V gene TRBV3-1 (or the pseudogene TRBV3-2); D remains ambiguous. This CDR3 comprises 14 residues. Germline V lookup: CDR1 LGHDT, CDR2 YNNKEL (reference sequence). Trimming removed 4 bases at V and 2 bases at J, with 9 bases between.

The chain carries TRBV19 and TRBJ2-1; 11 bases match TRBD1. Trimming at V came to 10 bases and at J to 7 bases, leaving 9 bases not matched to a gene. This CDR3 spans 14 amino acids. The germline gives CDR1 LNHDA, CDR2 SQIVND (reference sequence). DNA for the CDR3: TGTGCCACCCGGGACAGGGGGTTAGTGAATGAGCAGTTCTTC. Translation gives CATRDRGLVNEQFF.

The rearrangement joins TRBV2 to TRBJ2-1; D is possibly TRBD2 (6 bases). The CDR3 spans 13 residues. Looked up from germline, CDR1 is SNHLY and CDR2 is FYNNEI. Trimming took off 4 bases at V and 8 bases at J, with 12 bases between the two ends. CDR3 nucleotide sequence: TGTGCCAGCAGTGTCGGGGGTGTGGATGAGCAGTTCTTC. It is translated as CASSVGGVDEQFF.

J is TRBJ2-1 and V is TRBV28; 8 bases line up with TRBD2. The CDR3 has 14 amino acids. V lost 6 bases and J lost 9; bases outside the gene matches: 10. Germline V CDR1 and CDR2: MDHEN, SYDVKM. For the CDR3, the DNA is TGTGCCAGCAGATACGGGACTAGATCTTGTGAGCAGTTCTTC. Residues: CASRYGTRSCEQFF.

The rearrangement uses TRBV5-1 and TRBJ1-2, with TRBD1 matching 10 bases. Trimming removed 4 bases from V and 1 base from J; junction bases left unmatched: 4. The germline gives CDR1 SGHRS, CDR2 YFSETQ. CDR3 length equals 15 residues. CDR3 in amino acids: CASSHRDRGNYGYTF. In DNA form, the CDR3 reads TGCGCCAGCAGCCACAGGGACAGGGGTAACTATGGCTACACCTTC.

The count of this clone is one. The genes are TRBV3-1 (or the pseudogene TRBV3-2) and TRBJ2-7, with a possible D match to TRBD1 (8 bases). Trimming took 2 bases from V and 2 from J, leaving 13 bases between them. The germline gives CDR1 LGHDT, CDR2 YNNKEL (reference sequence). There are 15 residues in the CDR3. The CDR3 DNA reads TGTGCCAGCAGCCAAACAACAGGGGGGGCCTACGAGCAGTACTTC. Encoded protein: CASSQTTGGAYEQYF.

The chain links TRBV11-2 to TRBJ2-2; the D gene is possibly TRBD1 (6 bases). The CDR3 consists of 12 residues. Trimming took 6 bases from V and 6 from J, leaving 8 bases between them. Looked up from germline, CDR1 is SGHAT and CDR2 is FQNNGV. The CDR3 here is CASSPGAGELFF. The DNA for the CDR3 is TGTGCCAGCAGTCCAGGGGCCGGGGAGCTGTTTTTT.